These 17 T cell receptor beta chains originate from one sample sequenced in a study of blood T cells in healthy people across ages. Using a J-beta primer mix together with a sample-barcoded 5' primer, a second PCR was run for about 7 to 12 cycles. Via MiXCR, TCRdb re-called the 5' RACE reads, giving one row per CDR3 protein. The sample lists 380,000 or so distinct CDR3 sequences, roughly half occurring once. Material: blood. These receptors were obtained from a man aged 60 to 75 in good health.

This chain joins TRBV15 and TRBJ2-3; D possibly corresponds to TRBD2 (6 bases). In germline, CDR1 is LNHNV, CDR2 YYDKDF (reference sequence). The CDR3 consists of 16 residues. Trimming cost V 3 bases and J 0 bases, with 13 bases left between them. The CDR3, as DNA: TGTGCCACCAGCAGGAGGGGAGGTTCCAGCACAGATACGCAGTATTTT. Its protein is CATSRRGGSSTDTQYF. Variable domain in full (rest from reference TRBV15 and TRBJ2-3): DAMVIQNPRYQVTQFGKPVTLSCSQTLNHNVMYWYQQKSSQAPKLLFHYYDKDFNNEADTPDNFQSRRPNTSFCFLDIRSPGLGDTAMYLCATSRRGGSSTDTQYFGPGTRLTVL.

This clonotype was seen repeatedly, ten times or more. This chain uses TRBV12-3 or TRBV12-4 with TRBJ1-2; TRBD1 might be the D (6 bases). The CDR3 totals 12 residues. V shed 3 bases and J shed 7 bases, with 9 bases lying between them. CDR3 residues: CASSFHRAGYTF. CDR3 in DNA: TGTGCCAGCAGTTTCCACAGGGCTGGCTACACCTTC.

Ten or more counts support this clonotype. The J gene is TRBJ2-1, the V gene TRBV24-1; D might be TRBD1 (6 bases). Germline CDR1 is KGHDR and CDR2 is SFDVKD. The length of the CDR3 is 14 residues. The V and J ends lost 7 bases and 6 bases respectively, with 15 bases between them. The CDR3 DNA follows: TGTGCCACCAGGAATACAGGGAGTGGCAATGAGCAGTTCTTC. It encodes CATRNTGSGNEQFF.

The chain uses TRBV4-3 and TRBJ1-1; unclear D gene. Trimming cost V 0 bases and J 8 bases, with 13 bases left between them. Germline values: CDR1 LGHNA, CDR2 YSLEER. The CDR3 length is 14 residues. The CDR3 nucleotides read TGCGCCAGCAGCCAAGATCATAGGGTGGAGGAAGCTTTCTTT. This codes for CASSQDHRVEEAFF.

The V call is TRBV3-1, the J call TRBJ2-5; TRBD2 is a possible D gene (6 bases). The DNA end favors TRBJ2-7, so the J call may be wrong. This CDR3 spans 13 amino acids. CDR1 and CDR2 from the germline V gene are LGHDT and YNNKEL (reference sequence). The CDR3 spells CASSQDPRGEQYF. CDR3 DNA: TGTGCCAGCAGCCAAGATCCGCGGGGCGAGCAGTACTTC.

Concerning this clonotype itself: Given a much more abundant clone one base away, this may be a read error. The rearrangement joins TRBV25-1 to TRBJ1-2, with unresolved D. Germline CDR1 and CDR2: MGHDK and SYGVNS. This CDR3 has 13 residues. V lost 6 bases and J lost 4, with 12 bases in between. The CDR3 here is CASRKDWGYGYTF. Written as DNA, the CDR3 is TGTGCCAGCAGGAAGGACTGGGGCTATGGCTACACCTTC.

This clonotype was counted a few times. This chain connects TRBV29-1 to TRBJ2-7; D gene uncertain. Trimming removed 2 bases from V and 0 bases from J, with 8 bases in between. The CDR3 is 13 residues long. Germline CDR1 SQVTM, CDR2 ANQGSEA. CDR3 nucleotides: TGCAGCGTTGAATCCTCGGTCTCCTACGAGCAGTACTTC. This gives the protein CSVESSVSYEQYF.

A note on this clonotype: This may come from a read error, since a much larger clone is one base off. The chain couples TRBV20-1 to TRBJ2-7; 9 bases map to TRBD1. Germline V lookup: CDR1 DFQATT, CDR2 SNEGSKA (reference sequence). The CDR3 spans 14 residues. V was pared by 0 bases and J by 3 bases, with 3 bases of the junction left unmatched. CDR3: CSAREGTGFYEQYF. Written as DNA, the CDR3 is TGCAGTGCTAGAGAGGGGACAGGGTTCTACGAGCAGTACTTC.

The gene calls are TRBV27 and TRBJ2-7; 10 positions match TRBD1. The V gene end was trimmed by 7 bases and the J gene end by 7 bases; junction bases not matched to a gene: 10. The CDR3 contains 14 residues. Germline CDR1 is MNHEY and CDR2 is SMNVEV (reference sequence). CDR3 residues: CASTRGQGLREQYF. In nucleotides, the CDR3 is TGTGCCAGCACCCGGGGACAGGGGTTAAGGGAGCAGTACTTC.

This clonotype was found a few times. This sequence joins TRBV18 and TRBJ2-1; TRBD2 agrees at 8 bases. V dropped 2 bases and J dropped 8; count of bases not matched to a gene: 11. Germline-derived CDR1 and CDR2 are KGHSH and LQKENI. The CDR3 covers 16 residues. The CDR3, as DNA: TGTGCCAGCTCACCAGGCGGGTCGGGGGGGCCAGATGAGCAGTTCTTC. Its protein is CASSPGGSGGPDEQFF.

V gene TRBV12-3 or TRBV12-4 combines with J gene TRBJ1-4; D is unclear. This CDR3 region has 12 residues. The V end lost 7 bases, the J end lost 7 bases, and 10 bases lay between the germline ends. The chain's CDR3 is CASTQIREKLFF. DNA for the CDR3: TGTGCCAGCACTCAAATCCGTGAAAAACTGTTTTTT.

V and J are TRBV11-2 and TRBJ2-1; D is tentatively TRBD1 or TRBD2 (7 bases each). This CDR3 comprises 13 residues. V was trimmed by 4 bases and J by 9 bases, leaving 13 bases between them. Germline V lookup: CDR1 SGHAT, CDR2 FQNNGV. CDR3 DNA sequence: TGTGCCAGCAGCTCAGGGGGGGAGGGTGAGCAGTTCTTC. Residues: CASSSGGEGEQFF.

V usage is TRBV6-5 and J usage is TRBJ1-2; possible D gene TRBD1, 5 bases. This CDR3 contains 16 residues. Between the trimmed V and J ends, which lost 6 bases and 6 bases, there was a span of 23 bases. Germline V gene sequence: CDR1 MNHEY, CDR2 SVGAGI. The CDR3 reads CASRMRLDSSRHGYTF. The CDR3, as DNA: TGTGCCAGCAGGATGAGACTCGACAGTTCCCGGCATGGCTACACCTTC.

This clonotype appeared many times. The J gene is TRBJ2-1, the V gene TRBV13; the D is unclear. V lost 2 bases to trimming and J lost 6 bases, with 17 bases between them. From germline, CDR1 is PRHDT and CDR2 FYEKMQ (reference sequence). This CDR3 region has 16 residues. In nucleotides, the CDR3 is TGTGCCAGCAGCTTATATTACAGTTTTGCTAGCAATGAGCAGTTCTTC. Protein: CASSLYYSFASNEQFF.

The J gene is TRBJ2-1, the V gene TRBV7-9; TRBD2 matches 8 bases. The CDR3 totals 15 residues. Germline loops: CDR1 SEHNR, CDR2 FQNEAQ (reference sequence). V shed 4 bases and J 7 bases; nucleotides not matched to a gene: 9. The CDR3 reads CASSSRTSPSNEQFF. Here the CDR3 DNA reads TGTGCCAGCAGCTCACGGACTAGCCCTTCTAATGAGCAGTTCTTC.

This sequence joins TRBV20-1 and TRBJ1-6; no clear D gene. CDR3 length equals 16 residues. CDR1 DFQATT and CDR2 SNEGSKA come from the germline V gene (reference sequence). V lost 1 base to trimming and J lost 6 bases, with 16 bases between them. CDR3 region: CSARASRGIGNSPLHF. The CDR3 nucleotides are TGCAGTGCTAGAGCCTCCCGTGGTATAGGTAATTCACCCCTCCACTTT.

The chain uses TRBV20-1 and TRBJ2-5, with 7 nucleotides matching TRBD1. Per germline, CDR1 DFQATT and CDR2 SNEGSKA (reference sequence). This CDR3 spans 15 amino acids. V was clipped by 4 bases and J by 1 base; unmatched bases: 9. The CDR3 sequence: CSAKQNRGLQETQYF. As DNA, the CDR3 is TGCAGTGCTAAACAGAACAGGGGCCTCCAAGAGACCCAGTACTTC.